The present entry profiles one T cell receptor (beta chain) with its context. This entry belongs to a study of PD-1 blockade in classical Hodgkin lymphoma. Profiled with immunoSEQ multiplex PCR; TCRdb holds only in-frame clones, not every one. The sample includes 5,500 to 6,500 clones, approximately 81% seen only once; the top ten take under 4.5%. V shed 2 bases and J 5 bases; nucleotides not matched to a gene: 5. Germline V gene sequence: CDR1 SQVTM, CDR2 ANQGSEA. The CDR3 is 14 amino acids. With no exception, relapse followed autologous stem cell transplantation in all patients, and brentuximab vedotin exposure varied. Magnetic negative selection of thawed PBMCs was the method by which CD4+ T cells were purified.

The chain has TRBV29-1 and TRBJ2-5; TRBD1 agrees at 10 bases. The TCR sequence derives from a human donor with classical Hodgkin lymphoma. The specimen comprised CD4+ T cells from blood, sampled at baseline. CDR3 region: CSVERDRGAETQYF. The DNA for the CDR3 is TGCAGCGTTGAAAGGGACAGGGGAGCCGAGACCCAGTACTTC.